This T cell receptor (beta chain) appears in the sequencing data of a study of Graves' ophthalmopathy and Graves' hyperthyroidism. In germline, CDR1 is KGHDR, CDR2 SFDVKD. The CDR3 length is 11 residues. Deletions cut 3 bases from V and 4 bases from J, with 2 bases between. In this cohort, patients with other autoimmune diseases, uncontrolled infections, pregnancy or lactation were excluded. Beta-chain TCR CDR3 regions were amplified from RNA transcripts. Scientists carried out first-round RT-PCR using HTBI primers and then a second-round multiplex PCR. TCRdb fed the multiplex PCR reads into MiXCR, producing one record per CDR3 protein. The repertoire has about 590,000 distinct CDR3 sequences, just under 40% of them found once; the top ten carry about 4.1%.

This chain joins TRBV24-1 and TRBJ2-5; D not resolved. This TCR derives from an adult man with Graves' hyperthyroidism. Sample: peripheral blood or thyroid tissue (not recorded which). CDR3 sequence: CATSDTETQYF. Written as DNA, the CDR3 is TGTGCCACCAGTGATACAGAGACCCAGTACTTC.